The T cell receptor (beta chain) described here comes from a study of T-cell reconstitution after alpha-beta-depleted transplantation in children. This clonotype was counted only a few times. This CDR3 has 15 residues. Germline V gene lookup returns CDR1 SEHNR and CDR2 FQNEAQ (reference sequence). V was shortened by 5 bases and J by 2 bases, with 15 bases between the two germline ends. As it was prepared, the TCRbeta library received unique molecular identifiers. TCRdb re-called the PCR reads through MiXCR, storing one row per CDR3 protein. This table holds around 360,000 distinct CDR3 sequences, approximately 10% found once.

The sample here was PBMCs from the stem cell graft donor, taken from the stem cell graft. The V gene is TRBV7-9, the J gene TRBJ2-5; the D gene is possibly TRBD2 (5 bases). The TCR comes from a human donor who donated a stem cell graft to a child with acute lymphoblastic leukemia. The CDR3 DNA is TGTGCCAGCAGCGGTACGGGGTACAGACAAGAGACCCAGTACTTC. Translating gives CASSGTGYRQETQYF.